The next 28 T cell receptor beta chains were all read from a single sample in a study of blood T cells in healthy people across ages. A second roughly 7 to 12 cycle PCR used barcoded and J-beta primers. TCRdb re-called the 5' RACE reads through MiXCR, storing one row per CDR3 protein. The sample shows some 900,000 distinct CDR3 sequences, about 48% of them seen only once. The source material was blood. Source of these receptors: a man in his thirties or forties in good health.

The genes are TRBV5-1 and TRBJ1-1; D call uncertain. CDR3 size: 15 residues. Trimming cost V 0 bases and J 6 bases, with 15 bases left between them. CDR1 is SGHRS, CDR2 YFSETQ, per germline. The CDR3: CASSLEGMTRSEAFF. CDR3 nucleotide sequence: TGCGCCAGCAGCTTGGAGGGCATGACGCGCTCTGAAGCTTTCTTT.

The chain joins TRBV6-2 or TRBV6-3 to TRBJ2-6; D remains ambiguous. Germline CDR1 MNHEY, CDR2 SVGEGT. The CDR3 runs 15 residues. The V end was cut by 6 bases, the J end by 0 bases, with 9 bases between. Here the CDR3 reads CASSRTHSGANVLTF. CDR3 coding DNA: TGTGCCAGCAGCCGTACCCACTCTGGGGCCAACGTCCTGACTTTC.

This clonotype appeared a few times. This sequence joins TRBV4-2 and TRBJ2-6; D remains ambiguous. Trimming took 3 bases from V and 1 from J, leaving 7 bases between them. CDR3 length: 15 residues. Germline CDR1 is LGHNA and CDR2 is YNFKEQ. CDR3 DNA: TGTGCCAGCAGCCATTATGGTTCTGGGGCCAACGTCCTGACTTTC. Translated: CASSHYGSGANVLTF.

The V and J genes are TRBV6-2 or TRBV6-3 and TRBJ2-7; 7 nucleotides match TRBD1. Trimming removed 8 bases from V and 2 bases from J; junction bases left unmatched: 6. CDR1 and CDR2 from the germline V gene are MNHEY and SVGEGT. This CDR3 spans 13 amino acids. CDR3 sequence: CASGDSIPYEQYF. DNA of the CDR3: TGTGCCAGCGGGGACAGTATCCCCTACGAGCAGTACTTC.

This clonotype was observed a single time. The chain couples TRBV5-6 to TRBJ2-1; D is undetermined. There are 13 residues in the CDR3. V lost 0 bases to trimming and J lost 7 bases, with 8 bases between them. Germline-derived CDR1 and CDR2 are SGHDT and YYEEEE. In nucleotides, the CDR3 is TGTGCCAGCAGCTTGGGGGCCTTTAATGAGCAGTTCTTC. Protein product: CASSLGAFNEQFF.

This clonotype was counted a few times. The chain has TRBV6-2 or TRBV6-3 and TRBJ2-7; 7 bases line up with TRBD1. Germline V CDR1 and CDR2: MNHEY, SVGEGT. There are 14 residues in the CDR3. V trimming: 5 bases; J trimming: 3 bases; junction bases outside the gene matches: 7. In DNA, the CDR3 is TGTGCCAGCAGTGACTACAGGGGTAGCTACGAGCAGTACTTC. Its translation: CASSDYRGSYEQYF.

V gene TRBV6-1 combines with J gene TRBJ1-2, with TRBD1 as a possible D gene (5 bases). The germline V gene encodes CDR1 MNHNS and CDR2 SASEGT. The CDR3 length is 13 residues. V lost 2 bases and J lost 6, with 10 bases in between. Written as DNA, the CDR3 is TGTGCCAGCAGTGAACAGGGATTTAATGGCTACACCTTC. It is translated as CASSEQGFNGYTF.

V and J are TRBV6-2 or TRBV6-3 and TRBJ2-1; TRBD2 aligns across 12 bases. V shed 3 bases and J 7 bases; nucleotides not matched to a gene: 13. CDR1 and CDR2 from the germline V gene are MNHEY and SVGEGT. CDR3 size: 18 residues. CDR3 bases: TGTGCCAGCAGTTATGAAGCTAGCGGGGGGGCCTTACGGAATGAGCAGTTCTTC. Residues: CASSYEASGGALRNEQFF.

The gene calls are TRBV20-1 and TRBJ1-2; a possible D gene is TRBD1 (5 bases). V was trimmed by 0 bases and J by 3 bases, leaving 20 bases between them. Per the germline V gene, CDR1 is DFQATT and CDR2 is SNEGSKA (reference sequence). The CDR3 is 17 residues long. CDR3: CSARDPGGTLPYYGYTF. CDR3 DNA: TGCAGTGCTAGAGATCCTGGAGGGACCTTGCCCTACTATGGCTACACCTTC.

The chain combines TRBV28 with TRBJ2-7, with 7 nucleotides matching TRBD1. The CDR3 covers 14 residues. CDR1 and CDR2 from the germline V gene are MDHEN and SYDVKM. V shed 8 bases and J 3 bases; nucleotides not matched to a gene: 10. The CDR3 region is CASVDLDRDYEQYF. In DNA, the CDR3 is TGTGCCAGCGTCGACCTCGACAGGGACTACGAGCAGTACTTC.

The rearrangement uses TRBV27 and TRBJ2-7, with a possible D match to TRBD1 (5 bases). The CDR3 has 11 amino acids. Germline V lookup: CDR1 MNHEY, CDR2 SMNVEV (reference sequence). Trimming took off 8 bases at V and 6 bases at J, with 11 bases between the two ends. CDR3 coding DNA: TGTGCCAGCGGTCAGGGTAGCGAGCAGTACTTC. It specifies CASGQGSEQYF.

J is TRBJ2-4 and V is TRBV27; 9 nucleotides line up with TRBD1. The CDR3 is made up of 13 amino acids. The junction had 12 bases not matched to a gene; V was cut back by 6 bases and J by 15 bases. Germline CDR1 and CDR2: MNHEY and SMNVEV (reference sequence). The CDR3 DNA reads as TGTGCCAGCAGGGGGACAGGGTACTACGAGCGGTACTTC. As protein: CASRGTGYYERYF.

The gene calls are TRBV4-3 and TRBJ1-2, with D hard to call. Between the trimmed V and J ends, which lost 1 base and 5 bases, there was a span of 17 bases. CDR1 and CDR2 (germline): LGHNA, YSLEER. The CDR3 is 16 amino acids. This CDR3 is CASSQGFGSGRYGYTF. The CDR3 coding sequence is TGCGCCAGCAGCCAAGGTTTTGGTTCGGGGAGATATGGCTACACCTTC.

This clonotype was picked up a small number of times. The chain links TRBV25-1 to TRBJ2-1; no clear D. CDR1 is MGHDK, CDR2 SYGVNS, per germline. This CDR3 region has 12 residues. V was shortened by 6 bases and J by 8 bases, with 11 bases between the two germline ends. In DNA form, the CDR3 reads TGTGCCAGCAGGGAAATCGGCGATGAGCAGTTCTTC. This translates into CASREIGDEQFF.

CDR3 protein: CASSGGAEYNSPLHF. The CDR3 coding sequence is TGTGCCAGCAGCGGGGGGGCAGAGTATAATTCACCCCTCCACTTT. The chain carries TRBV12-3 or TRBV12-4 and TRBJ1-6; tentative D call: TRBD1 (6 bases). Trimming left V 6 bases short and J 4 bases short, with 13 bases between. The CDR3 covers 15 residues.

This rearrangement joins TRBV10-3 to TRBJ2-1; 9 bases map to TRBD2. The CDR3 loop spans 15 amino acids. V was clipped by 6 bases and J by 4 bases; unmatched bases: 7. Germline values: CDR1 ENHRY, CDR2 SYGVKD. The DNA for the CDR3 is TGTGCCATCAGCCAGCCGGGACTAGCATACAATGAGCAGTTCTTC. Translation gives CAISQPGLAYNEQFF.

DNA for the CDR3: TGCAGCGTCACTCTTCTCCCCGAGACCCAGTACTTC. Amino acids: CSVTLLPETQYF. This chain joins TRBV29-1 and TRBJ2-5; unclear D gene. This CDR3 is built from 12 residues. Trimming removed 6 bases at V and 5 bases at J, with 13 bases between. Germline CDR1 SQVTM, CDR2 ANQGSEA. The full variable domain, in which reference TRBV29-1 and TRBJ2-5 provide the parts outside the CDR3, is SAVISQKPSRDICQRGTSLTIQCQVDSQVTMMFWYRQQPGQSLTLIATANQGSEATYESGFVIDKFPISRPNLTFSTLTVSNMSPEDSSIYLCSVTLLPETQYFGPGTRLLVL.

The chain links TRBV13 to TRBJ2-4; the D gene is possibly TRBD1 (5 bases). Per the germline V gene, CDR1 is PRHDT and CDR2 is FYEKMQ (reference sequence). Trimming stripped 5 bases from V and 13 bases from J, with 15 bases between. The CDR3 extends over 12 amino acids. Here the CDR3 reads CASSQGTQEQYF. CDR3 DNA sequence: TGTGCCAGCAGCCAGGGAACACAAGAGCAGTACTTC.

The chain combines TRBV6-5 with TRBJ1-4; 7 nucleotides agree with TRBD1. The CDR3 has 17 amino acids. J lost 16 bases, V lost 0 bases, and 20 bases had no gene match. Germline V gene data show CDR1 as MNHEY and CDR2 as SVGAGI. CDR3 region: CASSYSRPRGTEMTRFF. The CDR3 DNA is TGTGCCAGCAGTTACTCCCGTCCCCGTGGGACAGAAATGACCAGGTTTTTT.

The chain couples TRBV25-1 to TRBJ1-5; no clear D. Trimming left V 1 base short and J 5 bases short, with 9 bases between. The CDR3 consists of 14 residues. Germline-derived CDR1 and CDR2 are MGHDK and SYGVNS. The CDR3 protein is CASSEFGEDQPQHF. CDR3 bases: TGTGCCAGCAGTGAATTCGGGGAGGATCAGCCCCAGCATTTT.

As for this clonotype: Here the CDR3 omits its conserved ending phenylalanine or tryptophan, so a read error is the likely source. The rearrangement joins TRBV6-2 or TRBV6-3 to TRBJ2-1, with D possibly TRBD2 on 6 matching bases. The CDR3 runs to 14 residues. V was clipped by 8 bases and J by 0 bases, with 11 bases between them. The germline V gene encodes CDR1 MNHEY and CDR2 SVGEGT. CDR3 sequence (DNA): TGTGCCAGCGAGGACGGGGGCTCCTACAATGAGCAGTTCATC. This sequence encodes CASEDGGSYNEQFI.

Concerning this clonotype: One base away lies a much larger clone, so this may be a sequencing read error. The rearrangement links TRBV5-1 to TRBJ2-7; 7 bases line up with TRBD2. CDR1 and CDR2 (germline): SGHRS, YFSETQ. The CDR3 extends over 12 amino acids. Trimming cost V 7 bases and J 7 bases; bases outside gene matches: 8. This chain's CDR3 is CASWEGSNEQYF. CDR3 DNA sequence: TGCGCCAGCTGGGAGGGGAGCAATGAGCAGTACTTC.

In its sample, this clonotype was seen once. The V call is TRBV6-2 or TRBV6-3, the J call TRBJ1-5; D is undetermined. The ends were cut back, 5 bases at V and 4 bases at J, with 9 bases in the middle. Germline V gene sequence: CDR1 MNHEY, CDR2 SVGEGT. The CDR3 runs 13 residues. The DNA for the CDR3 is TGTGCCAGCAGTCTCGAGTTGAATCAGCCCCAGCATTTT. Amino acid sequence: CASSLELNQPQHF.

This clonotype was seen more than once but under ten times. V gene TRBV28 combines with J gene TRBJ2-3; a possible D gene is TRBD2 (6 bases). Germline values: CDR1 MDHEN, CDR2 SYDVKM. Trimming stripped 3 bases from V and 5 bases from J, with 18 bases between. The CDR3 loop spans 16 amino acids. The DNA of the CDR3 is TGTGCCAGCAGTTTCCCTCCCGAGGGTAGCGGAGATACGCAGTATTTT. It encodes CASSFPPEGSGDTQYF.

This sequence joins TRBV20-1 and TRBJ1-4, with 9 bases aligning to TRBD1. In germline, CDR1 is DFQATT, CDR2 SNEGSKA (reference sequence). The CDR3 is 13 residues long. V dropped 6 bases and J dropped 8; count of bases not matched to a gene: 7. The CDR3 region is CSATTGTGEKLFF. The CDR3 DNA is TGCAGTGCCACGACAGGGACAGGGGAAAAACTGTTTTTT.

This clonotype was observed many times. This chain links TRBV7-3 with TRBJ2-1, with TRBD1 as a possible D gene (6 bases). Germline V gene data show CDR1 as SGHTA and CDR2 as FQGTGA. Trimming pared 5 bases from V and 8 bases from J, leaving 10 bases between. The CDR3 spans 12 residues. CDR3 coding DNA: TGTGCCAGCAGCAATTCAGGGGATGAGCAGTTCTTC. Translating it yields CASSNSGDEQFF.

The chain joins TRBV6-1 to TRBJ1-5; D is uncertain. The CDR3 runs to 14 residues. Germline V lookup: CDR1 MNHNS, CDR2 SASEGT. V gave up 8 bases and J gave up 2 bases, with 13 bases separating them. The CDR3 region has the DNA TGTGCCAGCTCAGAGGGTCCTCGCAATCAGCCCCAGCATTTT. Translation: CASSEGPRNQPQHF.

This clonotype has just one count. This rearrangement joins TRBV6-5 to TRBJ1-5; possibly TRBD1 for D (6 bases). CDR3 length: 15 amino acids. Germline CDR1 MNHEY, CDR2 SVGAGI. The V gene lost 3 bases and the J gene lost 1 base, with 10 bases spanning the gap. This CDR3 reads CASSYAQGSNQPQHF. The CDR3 nucleotides are TGTGCCAGCAGTTATGCCCAGGGGAGCAATCAGCCCCAGCATTTT.